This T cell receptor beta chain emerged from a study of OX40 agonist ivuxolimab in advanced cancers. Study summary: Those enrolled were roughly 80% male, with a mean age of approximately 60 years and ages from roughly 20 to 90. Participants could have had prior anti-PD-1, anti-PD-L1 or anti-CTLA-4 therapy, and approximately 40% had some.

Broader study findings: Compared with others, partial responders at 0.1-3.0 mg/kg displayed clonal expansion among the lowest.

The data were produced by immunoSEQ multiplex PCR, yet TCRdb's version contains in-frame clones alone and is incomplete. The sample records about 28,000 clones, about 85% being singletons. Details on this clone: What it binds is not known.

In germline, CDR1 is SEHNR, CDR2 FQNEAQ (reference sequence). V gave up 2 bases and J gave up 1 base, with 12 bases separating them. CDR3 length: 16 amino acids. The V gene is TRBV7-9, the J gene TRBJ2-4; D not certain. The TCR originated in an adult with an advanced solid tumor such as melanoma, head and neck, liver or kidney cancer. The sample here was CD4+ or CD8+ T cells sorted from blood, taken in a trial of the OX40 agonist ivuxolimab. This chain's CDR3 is CASSLTYVGAKNIQYF. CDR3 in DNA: TGTGCCAGCAGCTTAACATACGTTGGGGCCAAAAACATTCAGTACTTC.